Listed here are 11 T cell receptor beta chains from one sample, sequenced in a study of cytomegalovirus exposure and HLA in healthy donors. Vbeta (60) and Jbeta (13) primers were used in the PCR. Profiled with immunoSEQ multiplex PCR; TCRdb holds only in-frame clones, not every one. The data show about 99,000 clones, around 77% seen once. The sequencing input was PBMCs. These receptors were taken from a man aged 40-50 years in good health and CMV-seronegative.

The V and J genes are TRBV21-1 and TRBJ1-5; TRBD1 reflects the table's D call only, with no check against the DNA. TRBV21-1 is deemed a pseudogene. This CDR3 is 18 amino acids long. The DNA of the CDR3 is TGTGCCAGCAGCAAATGCCAGGCAGCTCTTAATAGCAATCAGCCCCAGCATTTT. Translating gives CASSKCQAALNSNQPQHF.

In DNA, the CDR3 is TGTGCCTGGAGTGTCGGACAGGGCAGTCAGCCCCAGCATTTT. It translates to CAWSVGQGSQPQHF. The chain employs TRBV30 and TRBJ1-5, with TRBD1 matching over 8 bases. The ends lost 0 bases at V and 6 bases at J; junction bases unmatched: 4. The CDR3 spans 14 residues. CDR1 GTSNPN and CDR2 SVGIG come from the germline V gene (reference sequence).

The J gene is TRBJ2-3, the V gene TRBV2, with a tentative D call TRBD2 (6 bases). V lost 8 bases and J 0 bases, leaving 15 bases between the germline ends. Per germline, CDR1 SNHLY and CDR2 FYNNEI. The CDR3 covers 15 residues. CDR3 sequence (DNA): TGTGCCAGCTTAAGGGCGGGGACTAGCACAGATACGCAGTATTTT. It codes for CASLRAGTSTDTQYF.

The V call is TRBV27, the J call TRBJ2-1, with 9 bases that match TRBD1. The CDR3 is 16 amino acids. CDR1 MNHEY and CDR2 SMNVEV come from the germline V gene (reference sequence). Trimming took 6 bases from V and 0 from J; bases not matched to a gene: 6. The CDR3: CASSTGGPSSYNEQFF. The CDR3 DNA reads TGTGCCAGCAGCACAGGGGGCCCAAGCTCCTACAATGAGCAGTTCTTC.

The V and J genes are TRBV11-2 and TRBJ2-1; the D is unclear. Germline V gives CDR1 SGHAT, CDR2 FQNNGV. The CDR3 length is 15 residues. V shed 1 base and J shed 4 bases, with 11 bases lying between them. CDR3: CASSLGYRLYNEQFF. The CDR3 nucleotides read TGTGCCAGCAGCTTAGGTTACAGATTATACAATGAGCAGTTCTTC.

V is TRBV19 and J is TRBJ2-7; the match to TRBD1 covers 7 bases. Germline CDR1 and CDR2: LNHDA and SQIVND (reference sequence). CDR3 length: 13 residues. V shed 5 bases and J 4 bases; nucleotides not matched to a gene: 5. The CDR3 DNA reads as TGTGCCAGTAGTTCCAACAGGGGTTACGAGCAGTACTTC. This codes for CASSSNRGYEQYF.

This chain uses TRBV21-1 with TRBJ2-4; the table's D call, TRBD1, has no DNA check behind it. TRBV21-1 is marked as a pseudogene. The CDR3 has 18 amino acids. CDR3 sequence reads: CASSKLRGTGSAKNIQYF. The CDR3 DNA is TGTGCCAGCAGCAAATTGAGGGGGACAGGCTCGGCCAAAAACATTCAGTACTTC.

The rearrangement links TRBV18 to TRBJ2-2, with a tentative D call TRBD1 (5 bases). The V gene's germline CDR1 is KGHSH and CDR2 LQKENI. Deletions cut 4 bases from V and 0 bases from J, with 12 bases between. CDR3 size: 16 residues. For the CDR3, the DNA is TGTGCCAGCTCACTTCTACAGGTAGCGAACACCGGGGAGCTGTTTTTT. It is translated as CASSLLQVANTGELFF.

The V gene is TRBV27, the J gene TRBJ1-2, with 11 bases aligning to TRBD1. The V gene end was trimmed by 8 bases and the J gene end by 4 bases; junction bases not matched to a gene: 3. CDR3 length: 13 residues. Looked up from germline, CDR1 is MNHEY and CDR2 is SMNVEV (reference sequence). The CDR3 spells CASRDRGGYGYTF. CDR3 in DNA: TGTGCCAGCCGGGACAGGGGGGGCTATGGCTACACCTTC.

The gene calls are TRBV5-1 and TRBJ1-2, with 9 nucleotides matching TRBD1. The germline V gene encodes CDR1 SGHRS and CDR2 YFSETQ. The CDR3 contains 14 residues. Trimming cost V 5 bases and J 7 bases; bases outside gene matches: 9. The CDR3 DNA reads as TGCGCCAGCAGGGTGACCGGGACAGGGATTGGCTACACCTTC. This codes for CASRVTGTGIGYTF.

The chain combines TRBV5-1 with TRBJ1-2, with 7 bases fitting TRBD1. This CDR3 comprises 14 residues. With 4 bases clipped from V and 3 bases from J, the junction kept 6 bases outside the gene matches. CDR1 and CDR2 (germline): SGHRS, YFSETQ. This chain's CDR3 is CASSEQGTDYGYTF. The CDR3 DNA sequence: TGCGCCAGCAGCGAACAAGGGACAGACTATGGCTACACCTTC.